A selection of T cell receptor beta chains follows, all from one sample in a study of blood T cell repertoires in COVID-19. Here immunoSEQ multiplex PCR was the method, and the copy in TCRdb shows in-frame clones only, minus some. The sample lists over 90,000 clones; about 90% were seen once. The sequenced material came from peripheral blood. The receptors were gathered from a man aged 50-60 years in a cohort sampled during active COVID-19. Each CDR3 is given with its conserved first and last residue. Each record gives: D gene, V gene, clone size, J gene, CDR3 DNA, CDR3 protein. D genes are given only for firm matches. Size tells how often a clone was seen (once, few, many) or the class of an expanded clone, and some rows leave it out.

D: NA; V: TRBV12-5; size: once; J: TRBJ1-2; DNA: TGTGCTAGTGCCCAAAGCGGACAGTATGGCTACACCTTC; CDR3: CASAQSGQYGYTF
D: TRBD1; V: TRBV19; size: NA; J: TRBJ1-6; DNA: TGTGCCAGTAGTATCGGGACAGGCGCTAATTCACCCCTCCACTTT; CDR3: CASSIGTGANSPLHF
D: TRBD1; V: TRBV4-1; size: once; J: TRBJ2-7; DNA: TGCGCCAGCAGCCAAGAAGTAACCCTTGGGACAGGGATAGACGAGCAGTACTTC; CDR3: CASSQEVTLGTGIDEQYF
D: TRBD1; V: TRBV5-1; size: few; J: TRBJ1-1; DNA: TGCGCCAGCAGCTTGGCGAACAGGGGGAGCACTGAAGCTTTCTTT; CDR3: CASSLANRGSTEAFF
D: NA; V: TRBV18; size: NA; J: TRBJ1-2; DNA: TGTGCCAGCTCAAAAGGACAGCCTAGGGTGAATGGCTACACCTTC; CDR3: CASSKGQPRVNGYTF
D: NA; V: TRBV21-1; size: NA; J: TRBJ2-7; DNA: TGTGCCAGCAGCACTCCGGGACAGGACCTCTACGAGCAGTACTTC; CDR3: CASSTPGQDLYEQYF
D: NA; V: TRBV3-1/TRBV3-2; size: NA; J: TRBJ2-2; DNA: TGTGCCAGCAGCCGGATTGCGGCGAACACCGGGGAGCTGTTTTTT; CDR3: CASSRIAANTGELFF
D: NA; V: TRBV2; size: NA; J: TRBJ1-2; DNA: TGTGCCAGCAGGGAGGTCGGCCCGATCGGTGGCTACACCTTC; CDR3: CASREVGPIGGYTF
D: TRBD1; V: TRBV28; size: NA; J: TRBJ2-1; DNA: TGTGCCAGCAGCCGGGACAGGGGCTACAATGAGCAGTTCTTC; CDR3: CASSRDRGYNEQFF
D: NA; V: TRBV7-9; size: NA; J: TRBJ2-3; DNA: TGTGCCAGCAGCTCCATCCGGAGGGGCGCAGATACGCAGTATTTT; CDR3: CASSSIRRGADTQYF
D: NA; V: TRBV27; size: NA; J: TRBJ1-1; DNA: TGTGCCAGCAGTTTCGGGGTCGAGAACACTGAAGCTTTCTTT; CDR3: CASSFGVENTEAFF
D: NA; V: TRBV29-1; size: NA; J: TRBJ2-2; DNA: TGCAGCGCTGGACACTTCACCGGGGAGCTGTTTTTT; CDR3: CSAGHFTGELFF
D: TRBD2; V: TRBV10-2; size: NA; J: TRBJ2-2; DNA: TGCGCCAGCAGTTCGACTAGCGGGTGGACCGGGGAGCTGTTTTTT; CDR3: CASSSTSGWTGELFF
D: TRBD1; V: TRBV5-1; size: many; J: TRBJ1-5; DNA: TGCGCCAGCAGCGCCGGGACAGGGGAACAGCCCCAGCATTTT; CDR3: CASSAGTGEQPQHF
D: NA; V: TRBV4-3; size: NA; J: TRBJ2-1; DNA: TGCGCCAGCAGCCAAGAATTTGGGACTGTCAATGAGCAGTTCTTC; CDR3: CASSQEFGTVNEQFF
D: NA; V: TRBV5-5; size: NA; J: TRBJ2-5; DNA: TGTGCCAGCAGCTTGGCGGCTAGCGAGCGGATAGGAACCCAGTACTTC; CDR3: CASSLAASERIGTQYF
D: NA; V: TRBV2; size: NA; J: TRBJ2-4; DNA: TGTGCCAGCAGTGATGGGCAGAGAAACATTCAGTACTTC; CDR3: CASSDGQRNIQYF
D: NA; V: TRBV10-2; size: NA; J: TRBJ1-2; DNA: TGCGCCAGCAGTGAGTCGGGGGGTTCTGGCTACACCTTC; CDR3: CASSESGGSGYTF